The clone carrying this TCR beta chain has a count of ten or more. Its specificity is unknown. There are 14 residues in the CDR3. The ends lost 6 bases at V and 7 bases at J; junction bases unmatched: 11. Looked up from germline, CDR1 is MNHEY and CDR2 is SVGEGT. This entry comes from a study of early T cells in non-severe SARS-CoV-2 infection. Study-level background: It was bulk RNA from unsorted whole blood that was sequenced, and the chains were unpaired. Study-wide points: VDJdb matching favored anti-spike CD8 responses, missing private and CD4 specificities.

Each single cDNA molecule received a unique molecular identifier. TCRdb fed the 5' RACE reads into MiXCR, producing one record per CDR3 protein. Here the sample spans about 70,000 distinct CDR3 sequences, roughly 10% being singletons. This clonotype originated in an adult who was a healthcare worker with PCR-confirmed SARS-CoV-2 infection or an uninfected control (not recorded which). Source: whole blood, taken at baseline. The chain has TRBV6-2 or TRBV6-3 and TRBJ2-5; 7 nucleotides agree with TRBD2. CDR3 region: CASRHTGGKGTQYF. The CDR3 nucleotides are TGTGCCAGCAGACATACGGGAGGCAAGGGGACCCAGTACTTC.